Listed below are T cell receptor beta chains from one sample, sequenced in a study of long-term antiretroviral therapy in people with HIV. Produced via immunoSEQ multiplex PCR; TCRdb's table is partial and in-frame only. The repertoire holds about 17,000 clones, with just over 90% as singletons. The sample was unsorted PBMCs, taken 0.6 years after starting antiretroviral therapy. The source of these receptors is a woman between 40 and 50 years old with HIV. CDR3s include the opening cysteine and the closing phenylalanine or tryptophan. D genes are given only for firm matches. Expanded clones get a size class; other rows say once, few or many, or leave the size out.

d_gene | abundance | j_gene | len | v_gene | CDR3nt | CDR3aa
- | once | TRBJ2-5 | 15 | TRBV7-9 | TGTGCCAGCAGCTTACAGGGGAGCGGCGTGGAGACCCAGTACTTC | CASSLQGSGVETQYF
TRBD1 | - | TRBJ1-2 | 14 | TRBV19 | TGTGCCAGTAGTGAGACAGGGGTTAACTATGGCTACACCTTC | CASSETGVNYGYTF
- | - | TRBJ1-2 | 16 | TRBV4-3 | TGCGCCAGCAGCCAAGATAGTGGGCCAGCTAACTATGGCTACACCTTC | CASSQDSGPANYGYTF
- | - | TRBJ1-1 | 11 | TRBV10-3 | TGTGCCAGCCAGGGGAACACTGAAGCTTTCTTT | CASQGNTEAFF
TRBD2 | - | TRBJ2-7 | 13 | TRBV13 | TGTGCCAGCAGAAAGAGCGGGGCCTACGAGCAGTACTTC | CASRKSGAYEQYF
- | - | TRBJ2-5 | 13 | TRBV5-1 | TGCGCCAGCAGCAGGGACAACCAAGAGACCCAGTACTTC | CASSRDNQETQYF
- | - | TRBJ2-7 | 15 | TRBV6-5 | TGTGCCAGCAGCCCCCTCGGCGGGGTAACCTACGAGCAGTACTTC | CASSPLGGVTYEQYF
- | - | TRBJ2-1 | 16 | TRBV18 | TGTGCCAGCTCACCAAAGGGGGGGGCTCTGGTAAATGAGCAGTTCTTC | CASSPKGGALVNEQFF
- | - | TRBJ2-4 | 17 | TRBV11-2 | TGTGCCAGCAGCTTAGCGGTCGTAGCGCTAGCCAAAAACATTCAGTACTTC | CASSLAVVALAKNIQYF
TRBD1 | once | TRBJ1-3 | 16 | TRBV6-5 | TGTGCCAGCAGTTACTCGGCAGGGGGATCAGGAAACACCATATATTTT | CASSYSAGGSGNTIYF
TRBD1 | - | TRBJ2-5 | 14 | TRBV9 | TGTGCCAGCAGCTCGGACAGGGAACAAGAGACCCAGTACTTC | CASSSDREQETQYF
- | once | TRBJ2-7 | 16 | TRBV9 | TGTGCCAGCAGCGTAGGAGGGGGGGAGGATACCTACGAGCAGTACTTC | CASSVGGGEDTYEQYF
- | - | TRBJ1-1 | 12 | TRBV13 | TGTGCCAGCAGCGAGATGAACACTGAAGCTTTCTTT | CASSEMNTEAFF
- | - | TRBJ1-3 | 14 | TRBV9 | TGTGCCAGCAGCGTAGCGGACGCTGGAAACACCATATATTTT | CASSVADAGNTIYF
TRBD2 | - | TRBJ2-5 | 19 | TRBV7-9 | TGTGCCAGCAGCTTAGTGAGGAAGCGGGGGGATCTGGGAGAAGAGACCCAGTACTTC | CASSLVRKRGDLGEETQYF
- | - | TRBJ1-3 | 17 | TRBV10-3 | TGTGCCATCAGTGAGTCGAGCCCGGTAGGCTCTGGAAACACCATATATTTT | CAISESSPVGSGNTIYF
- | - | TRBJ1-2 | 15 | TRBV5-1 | TGCGCCAGCAGCTATTCGTCCTTAAAAGGTTCAGGCTACACCTTC | CASSYSSLKGSGYTF
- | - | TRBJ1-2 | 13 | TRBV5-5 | TGTGCCAGCAGCTTGGAGTTGAACTATGGCTACACCTTC | CASSLELNYGYTF